This TCR beta chain was identified in a study of blood T cell repertoires in COVID-19. Overall study context: From the United States, Italy and Spain came samples of acute and convalescent COVID-19. Nucleic acid was either cDNA or gDNA, and it came from T cells, B-cell-depleted T cells, or PBMCs.

This clone has just one count. The CDR3 has 15 residues. The J segment lost 8 bases and the V segment lost 8 bases, leaving 16 bases of the junction unmatched. Per the germline V gene, CDR1 is MDHEN and CDR2 is SYDVKM. The method was immunoSEQ multiplex PCR; TCRdb's version includes in-frame clones alone and lacks a portion of them. The sample lists about 120,000 clones, 70% to 90% seen once, with around 0.81% in the top ten. The sequencing input was peripheral blood. V is TRBV28 and J is TRBJ1-2, with 8 nucleotides matching TRBD1. The source is a woman in her fifties or sixties with active or convalescent COVID-19. CDR3 in DNA: TGTGCCAGCCTCATTAAGGGGGCAGGGGGCGCGGGCTACACCTTC. Translated, it gives CASLIKGAGGAGYTF.